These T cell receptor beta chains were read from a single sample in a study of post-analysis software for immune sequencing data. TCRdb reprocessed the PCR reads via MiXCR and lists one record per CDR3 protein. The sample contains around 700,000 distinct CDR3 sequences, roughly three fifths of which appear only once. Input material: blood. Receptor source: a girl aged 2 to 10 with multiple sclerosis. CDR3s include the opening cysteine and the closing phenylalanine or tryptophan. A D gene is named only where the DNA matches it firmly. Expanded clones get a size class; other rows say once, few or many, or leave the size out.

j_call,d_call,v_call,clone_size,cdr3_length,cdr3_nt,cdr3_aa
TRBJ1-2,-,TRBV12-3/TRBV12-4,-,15,TGTGCCAGCAGCTCGCAGCAGGCGGGTCTCTCGGGTTACACCTTC,CASSSQQAGLSGYTF
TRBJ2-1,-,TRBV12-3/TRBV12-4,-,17,TGTGCCAGCAGCCTCCCCTTTTCTGCGGGGAGATTCAATGAGCAGTTCTTC,CASSLPFSAGRFNEQFF
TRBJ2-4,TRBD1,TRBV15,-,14,TGTGCCACCAGCAGGACAGGGGGGAAGAACATTCAGTACTTC,CATSRTGGKNIQYF
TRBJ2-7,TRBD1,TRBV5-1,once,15,TGCGCCAGCAGCCTCAGACCCGGGACAGGCAACGAGCAGTACTTC,CASSLRPGTGNEQYF
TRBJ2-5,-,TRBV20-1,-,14,TGCAGTCCAGGGGCCACGGCCGGATCGGAGACCCAGTACTTC,CSPGATAGSETQYF
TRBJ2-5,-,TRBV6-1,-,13,TGTGCCAGCAGTGACTTCCCCCTGGAGACCCAGTACTTC,CASSDFPLETQYF
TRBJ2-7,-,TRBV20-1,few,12,TGCAGTGCTAGTCAAAGCGGATACGAGCAGTACTTC,CSASQSGYEQYF
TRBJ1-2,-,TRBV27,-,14,TGTGCCAGCAGTTTTTGGCAGGGAGGCTATGGCTACACCTTC,CASSFWQGGYGYTF
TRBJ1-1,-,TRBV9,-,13,TGTGCCAGCACCGTTGGAAGCGACACTGAAGCTTTCTTT,CASTVGSDTEAFF
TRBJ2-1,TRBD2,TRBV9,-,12,TGTGCCAGCAGCGTTAGGGAGGGTGAGCAGTTCTTC,CASSVREGEQFF
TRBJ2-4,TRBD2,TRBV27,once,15,TGTGCCAGCAGCCAAAAAACTAGCGGGAGAGGCATTCAGTACTTC,CASSQKTSGRGIQYF
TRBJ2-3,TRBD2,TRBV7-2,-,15,TGTGCCAGCAGCTCACTAGCGGGGGTCACAGATACGCAGTATTTT,CASSSLAGVTDTQYF
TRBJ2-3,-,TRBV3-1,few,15,TGTGCCAGCAGCCAACCCTGGGTGGGCACAGATACGCAGTATTTT,CASSQPWVGTDTQYF
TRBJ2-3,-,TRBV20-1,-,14,TGCAGTGCGAGCGGGCAGGGGGGCCCAGATACGCAGTATTTT,CSASGQGGPDTQYF
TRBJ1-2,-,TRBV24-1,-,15,TGTGCCACCAGTGATGGGTCCGATGGGAGTGATGGCTACACCTTC,CATSDGSDGSDGYTF
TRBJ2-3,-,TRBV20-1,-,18,TGCAGTGCCCCTAAGCAGGGATACCAACCTTCTCGCACAGATACGCGGTATTTT,CSAPKQGYQPSRTDTRYF
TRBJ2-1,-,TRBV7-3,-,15,TGTGCCAGCAGCTTAACGGGCGAAGTCCACAATGAGCAGTTCTTC,CASSLTGEVHNEQFF
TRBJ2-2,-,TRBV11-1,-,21,TGTGCCAGCAGCTTAATTTTGGGGATCGGGGAGTGGAATAAGGACACCGGGGAGCTGTTTTTT,CASSLILGIGEWNKDTGELFF
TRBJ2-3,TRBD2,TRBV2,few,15,TGTGCCAGCAGGGAGGGACTAGCGGGCACAGATACGCAGTATTTT,CASREGLAGTDTQYF
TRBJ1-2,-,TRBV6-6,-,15,TGTGCCAGCAGCCTACCCCGACAGGAATTGTACGGCTACACCTTC,CASSLPRQELYGYTF
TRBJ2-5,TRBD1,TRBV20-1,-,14,TGCAGTGCTAGGGGACAGTCACAATACAATGAGCAGTACTTC,CSARGQSQYNEQYF
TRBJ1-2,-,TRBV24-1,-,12,TGTGCCACCAGTGATCAAACCTATGGCTACACCTTC,CATSDQTYGYTF
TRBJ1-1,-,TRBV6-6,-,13,TGTGCCAGCACTCCTGGGGCCAACAGGGTAACTTTCTTT,CASTPGANRVTFF
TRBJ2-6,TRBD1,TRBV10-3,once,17,TGTGCCATCAGCCCGGGACAGGGGAAAGCCGGGGCCAACGTCCTGACTTTC,CAISPGQGKAGANVLTF
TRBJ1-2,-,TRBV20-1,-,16,TGCAGTGCTAGGGGGTCGACAGGCGTCCAATTCTATGGCTACACCTTC,CSARGSTGVQFYGYTF
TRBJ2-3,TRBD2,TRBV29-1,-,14,TGCAGCGCTGTAAAACTAGCGGGAGCAGATACGCAGTATTTT,CSAVKLAGADTQYF
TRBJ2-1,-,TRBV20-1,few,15,TGCAGTGCTAGAAGGCGGGTCAGCTCCTACAATGAGCAGTTCTTC,CSARRRVSSYNEQFF
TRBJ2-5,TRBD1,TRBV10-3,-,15,TGTGCCATCAGCTCCGGACCAGGGGGTCAAGAGACCCAGTACTTC,CAISSGPGGQETQYF
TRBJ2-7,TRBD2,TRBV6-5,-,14,TGTGCCAGCAGTTCGCCGGGACTACCCTACGAGCAGTACTTC,CASSSPGLPYEQYF
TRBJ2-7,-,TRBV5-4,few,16,TGTGCCAGCAGCTTGGTAAGGGGAGCGGCAGTGGGCGAGCAGTACTTC,CASSLVRGAAVGEQYF
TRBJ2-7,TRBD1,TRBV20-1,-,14,TGCAGTGCTAGTAGGAGGCAGGGGGCGGACAAGCAGTACTTC,CSASRRQGADKQYF
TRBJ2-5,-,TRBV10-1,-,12,TGCGCCAGCAGTGCAGTTCCAGAGACCCAGTACTTC,CASSAVPETQYF
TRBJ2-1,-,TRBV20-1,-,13,TGCAGTCCACTACGGGACATTAGGACTGAGCAGTTCTTC,CSPLRDIRTEQFF
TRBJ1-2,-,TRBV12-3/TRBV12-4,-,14,TGTGCCAGCAGTTTCGAGGGGAGAGACGATGGCTACACCTTC,CASSFEGRDDGYTF
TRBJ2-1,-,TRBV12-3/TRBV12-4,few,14,TGTGCCAGCAGTTTAGGCCCCCGAGGGGGTGAGCAGTTCTTC,CASSLGPRGGEQFF
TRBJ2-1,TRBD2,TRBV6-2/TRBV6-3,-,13,TGTGCCAGCAGGCCACTAGCGGACAATGAGCAGTTCTTC,CASRPLADNEQFF
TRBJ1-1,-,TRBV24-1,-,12,TGTGCCACCAGGGGGAGTTCCACTGAAGCTTTCTTT,CATRGSSTEAFF
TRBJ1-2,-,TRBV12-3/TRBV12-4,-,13,TGTGCCAGCAGAGAAGGACAAGTCGAAGGCTACACCTTC,CASREGQVEGYTF
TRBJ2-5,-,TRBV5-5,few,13,TGTGCCAGCAGCTTAGATCCTGAAGAGACCCAGTACTTC,CASSLDPEETQYF
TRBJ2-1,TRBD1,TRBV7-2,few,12,TGTGCCAGCAGCCGACAGGGGGATGAGCAGTTCTTC,CASSRQGDEQFF
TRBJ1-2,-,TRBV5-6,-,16,TGTGCCAGCAGCTCCGGCCCGGGAGCCCCGGGCTATGGCTACACCTTC,CASSSGPGAPGYGYTF
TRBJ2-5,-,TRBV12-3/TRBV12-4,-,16,TGTGCCAGCAGTTTAACGGGGTGGGGGCCAGAAGAGACCCAGTACTTC,CASSLTGWGPEETQYF
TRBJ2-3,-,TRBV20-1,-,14,TGCAGTGCTAGAGAAGTGGGAGGCACAGATACGCAGTATTTT,CSAREVGGTDTQYF
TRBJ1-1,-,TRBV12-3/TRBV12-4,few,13,TGTGCCAGCAGTTTAGTCGGTGCCACTGAAGCTTTCTTT,CASSLVGATEAFF
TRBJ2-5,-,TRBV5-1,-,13,TGCGCCAGCTCCCGGGGCGAGGCAGAGACCCAGTACTTC,CASSRGEAETQYF
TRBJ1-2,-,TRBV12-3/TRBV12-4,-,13,TGTGCCAGCAGCCTAGGGGTGGTCTATGGCTACACCTTC,CASSLGVVYGYTF
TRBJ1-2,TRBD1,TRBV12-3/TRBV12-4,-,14,TGTGCCAGCAGTTCCCCGGGACAGGGGACTGGCTACACCTTC,CASSSPGQGTGYTF